Given below is one T cell receptor (beta chain) in context. Its antigen is not identified. This record belongs to a study of metastatic and nonmetastatic thyroid tumors. Overall study: Blood and tumor or nodule tissue repertoires from malignant and benign thyroid patients were compared. Notes on the study in general: Reportedly, malignant thyroid tumors had significantly higher TCR beta diversity than benign nodules, in blood and tumor.

In the authors' workflow: Between-group CDR3 differences, defined by clinicopathological status, yielded a distant-metastasis classifier for papillary thyroid cancer. TCRdb re-called the PCR reads with MiXCR. The V and J calls reflect TCRdb's pipeline rather than the authors' work. The sample consists of roughly 4,400 clones, around 35% of them appearing once. Thyroid surgery took place with no prior treatment in any patient. This TCR was recovered from a female donor with papillary thyroid cancer or a benign thyroid nodule (not recorded which). Some clones in this sample may be carry-over from other donors' samples. The source material was adjacent normal tissue.

Written as DNA, the CDR3 is TGTGCCAGCAGACCTACGGGGGGAAGCAATCAGCCCCAGCATTTT. It translates to CASRPTGGSNQPQHF. This chain connects TRBV27 to TRBJ1-5, with TRBD1 as a possible D gene (5 bases). V lost 6 bases, J lost 1 base, and 13 bases lay in between. Germline V CDR1 and CDR2: MNHEY, SMNVEV (reference sequence). The CDR3 runs 15 residues.